This TCR beta chain was captured by sequencing in a study of cytomegalovirus exposure and HLA in healthy donors (dated by TCRdb to about 2017). Some background on the complete study: According to an earlier analysis of around 600 of the donors, 200 million or so T cells yielded some 110 million unique TCR beta sequences and approximately 280 Gb of sequence data. Roughly 320 gigabases of sequencing data and about 92 million unique TCR sequences made up an early release that covered approximately 700 HLA-typed donors. The genetic ancestry cluster associated with self-reported Caucasian donors included around 76% of the approximately 410 genotyped donors. The study aimed to test whether signatures of past pathogen exposure could be identified by cataloging public T cell receptors. The T cell repertoires of several hundred subjects were profiled by immunosequencing and related to cytomegalovirus serostatus. Besides the first cohort of roughly 640 subjects, a separate validation cohort made up of roughly 120 different subjects was used. To predict cytomegalovirus infection status, the study combined high-throughput TCR immunosequencing, statistical association of individual TCRs with disease status, and machine learning. A later analysis re-analyzed previously published TCR beta repertoires from several hundred donors and added high-resolution HLA genotyping to study TCR occurrence patterns. Rather than drawing on any new phenotypic data, the later analysis identified candidate immune exposures from TCR beta sequences and the way those sequences occurred across donors. An earlier analysis of nearly 600 of the donors applied high-throughput TCR beta sequencing to assess whether each TCR beta V gene segment acted as functional or pseudogenic. Alongside the repertoire data, information on donor age, sex, ethnicity and CMV serostatus was compiled. In a later genetic analysis, genome-wide SNP genotypes for about three fifths of the 666 donors were used, and that subset was treated as a discovery cohort. Every repertoire in the discovery cohort had been generated on one and the same sequencing platform. HLA typing included class I and class II loci at four-digit resolution. Typing coverage varied by locus: roughly 629-630 donors for A, B, C, DRB1 and DQB1; more than 500 for DQA1; over 600 for DPA1; approximately 450 for DPB1. Roughly five DR-DQ haplotypes were treated as single units for association and clustering because of strong linkage in the cohort. Across 398 genotyped donors of the cohort, an average of approximately 240,000 unique TCR beta nucleotide sequences per donor were sequenced, and 15% to 20% of those sequences were non-productive. What the work shows at the level of the full study, not this receptor alone: A later analysis found that HLA-associated TCR beta chains were more clonally expanded and had lower generation probabilities than equally common non-associated chains. Assigning TCR associations to individual alleles was difficult when HLA alleles, especially DR and DQ, strongly co-occurred. A further reported finding was that TCR beta sequences accurately predicted the HLA-A and HLA-B alleles for most subjects in the first cohort. Across donors, most TCR sequences were observed very rarely, whereas some public TCRs were present in many individuals. The authors suggested that the approach could potentially be generalized to other disease states and immunological phenotypes. A cluster of highly shared sequence variants was judged likely to represent a technical artifact of the sequencing pipeline. In both the original and validation cohorts, the classifier was reported to diagnose cytomegalovirus status with high specificity and sensitivity. In a later genetic analysis, fewer N-insertions in productive TCRs were reported among donors in an Asian-associated ancestry cluster than the roughly 700-donor mean. V-gene and J-gene trimming of TCR beta chains was associated with a missense DCLRE1C variant in a later genetic analysis, and the association was replicated in an independent cohort. CMV serostatus was the only immune exposure information available for the cohort. Because HLA typing was missing for some donors at each locus, association tests included only the typed subset. A later analysis associated about 17,000 TCR beta sequences with specific HLA alleles at a false discovery rate of 0.05. Some IMGT-functional V segments, including TRBV6-2 and TRBV6-3, could not be distinguished by the 87-base-pair reads and were therefore excluded. In an earlier analysis of approximately 600 of the donors, most TCR beta V segments were observed in productive rearrangements about 90% or about 30% of the time, broadly matching IMGT annotations. A later analysis reported that several top co-occurrence clusters appeared linked to parvovirus B19, influenza, CMV and Epstein-Barr virus. A later analysis found that TCR association rates varied across HLA loci, with DRB1 alleles showing the most associated TCRs and HLA-C alleles the fewest. Most CMV-associated TCR beta chains appeared to be HLA-restricted in a later analysis, and the HLA associations seemed to be driven largely by CMV exposure. In vitro tests confirmed that a few of the cytomegalovirus-associated TCR beta chains recognize cytomegalovirus antigens. The study gave a list of about 170 TCR beta chains associated with cytomegalovirus. The presence/absence analyses assumed that sequencing depth was roughly uniform across donors, and that assumption may not be true. Linkage disequilibrium might explain the correlated functional status among segregating V segments, but an unknown experimental factor could not be ruled out. Only TCR beta chains were sequenced in this cohort, and the absence of alpha or paired-chain data limited detectable features. The earlier analysis of almost 600 of the donors excluded 15 to 20 rarely observed V segments, including chromosome 9 orphons, because counts were too low.

The cohort consisted of 600 to 700 healthy bone marrow donors. Cohort members were all nominally healthy when sampled, although unrecorded immune exposures were likely present. The donor was CMV seropositive and was included in the group of 300 or so seropositive cohort members. Every donor gave a peripheral blood sample, and the peripheral blood mononuclear cells from that sample were used for TCR beta sequencing. The Qiagen DNeasy Blood Extraction Kit was used to extract genomic DNA from the blood cell samples. The germline V end is reduced by 3 bases and the J end by 9 bases; junction bases left unmatched: 14. For CDR1 and CDR2, the germline V gene lists MNHNS and SASEGT. The CDR3 starts with the cysteine, ends with the phenylalanine, and has 15 residues. Here the CDR3 DNA is all that survives: 45 bases in frame from base 1. The library was built by means of the immunoSEQ multiplex PCR assay. For the multiplex PCR, a mixture combining 60 forward primers for TCR Vbeta segments and 13 reverse primers for TCR Jbeta segments was used. Amplification of the CDR3 region of rearranged TCR beta genes was performed with a multiplex PCR assay on genomic DNA. The Illumina HiSeq System was used to sequence the amplified TCR beta libraries as 87-base-pair reads. The authors processed their data as follows. In a later analysis, around 80 million unique TCR beta chains were counted across the approximately 640 repertoires, and roughly 10 million of these chains were shared by at least two donors. To remove PCR and sequencing errors, raw reads were error-corrected and collapsed into unique sequences using a nearest-neighbor algorithm that merged closely related sequences. Alignment of CDR3 sequences to IMGT reference sequences was used to assign V, D and J gene segments. Each retained sequence needed at least a six-nucleotide match to both a V gene segment and a J gene segment. Rearrangements were classified as productive when the CDR3 lacked stop codons and remained in frame with V and J, and all other rearrangements were classified as non-productive. Following IMGT convention, CDR3 was defined as the stretch from the second conserved V-encoded cysteine to the conserved J-encoded phenylalanine. The earlier analysis of fewer than 750 of the donors excluded sequences that lacked an unambiguous match to a single V gene segment. An earlier analysis of a few hundred of the donors called V segments functional above 56.7% productive rearrangements and segregating when the between-donor standard deviation exceeded 5%. To diagnose cytomegalovirus status from the catalog of TCR beta chain sequences, a statistical classification framework was built. In a later analysis, V and J genes were assigned by comparing TCR nucleotide sequences against IMGT/GENE-DB human TR gene sequences. Using the TCRdist pipeline, a later analysis assigned CDR3 sequences along with most-parsimonious VDJ recombination scenarios. A later analysis defined each TCR beta chain by its CDR3 amino acid sequence plus V-gene family, and excluded reads lacking a unique V-gene family. As a way to deal with suspected cross-contamination and a sequencing artifact, a later analysis dropped approximately 590 nucleotide sequences that were highly shared and had low generation probability. A later analysis calculated a clonal expansion index for each public chain from normalized within-repertoire ranks of inferred template counts. A later analysis computed generation probabilities with a VDJ recombination model fitted to out-of-frame rearrangements, and checked the results against IGoR. In a later analysis, hypergeometric tests were used to score TCR-TCR, TCR-HLA and TCR-CMV co-occurrence, with a repertoire-size bias correction applied to TCR pairs. False discovery rates were estimated in a later analysis by permuting HLA or CMV assignments 20 times. In a later analysis, co-occurring TCRs were grouped using DBSCAN, and TCRdist sequence similarity was added for clustering within HLA-allele-positive subsets. Repertoires with fewer than 30,000 or more than 120,000 public chains were left out of co-occurrence clustering, as were four to six repertoires with anomalous nucleotide sharing. As stored in TCRdb, this immuneACCESS dataset retains in-frame rearrangements with V and J assigned. A fraction of the clones does not appear; measured against another copy, unresolved V genes explain less than half of the discrepancy, and the remainder lacks a known reason. V and J calls and clone size are those listed in that table; D and trimming were worked out from the DNA. The sample table lists 130,000 to 150,000 clones, around 80% of them with a count of one. In total, the top ten clones hold over 8.5% of the sample.

Concerning this clone: Its antigen is still unknown. The sample holds no much larger clone one base away, and base qualities are not on file.

This sequence was found in a woman aged 50 to 60 in good health and CMV-seropositive. The sequence is built from TRBV6-1 and TRBJ2-7, with TRBD2 identical over 7 junction bases. Material: PBMCs. The CDR3: CASSDSGALVSAQYF. The DNA sequence is as follows: TGTGCCAGCAGTGACAGCGGGGCCCTCGTGTCCGCGCAGTACTTC.